This passage covers 21 T cell receptor beta chains from one sample sequenced in a study of cytomegalovirus exposure and HLA in healthy donors. In the PCR, 60 Vbeta and 13 Jbeta primers were used. This table comes from immunoSEQ multiplex PCR, and its TCRdb copy is limited to in-frame clones, with some not included. The sample has hundreds of thousands of clones, approximately 78% seen once. Sequencing input: PBMCs. The receptors shown here come from a boy aged 5-17 years in good health and CMV-seronegative.

V usage is TRBV10-3 and J usage is TRBJ1-4; D remains unclear. Germline assignment: CDR1 ENHRY and CDR2 SYGVKD. CDR3 size: 14 residues. V was cut by 11 bases and J by 6 bases, with 19 bases left in between. The CDR3 bases are TGTGCCTCCAGCCCCAACCTCGAGGATGAAAAACTGTTTTTT. Translation: CASSPNLEDEKLFF.

The CDR3 DNA reads as TGTGCCCTCAAGAGGGCGCCCGAAGGCAATGAGCAGTTCTTC. It is translated as CALKRAPEGNEQFF. The V and J genes are TRBV6-1 and TRBJ2-1, with D perhaps TRBD2 (5 bases). Trimming took off 11 bases at V and 6 bases at J, with 20 bases between the two ends. Germline loops: CDR1 MNHNS, CDR2 SASEGT. The CDR3 sequence is 14 residues long.

This clone was found a few times. This sequence joins TRBV6-6 and TRBJ1-3; a weak D match, TRBD1 (5 bases). The CDR3 has 16 amino acids. Germline values: CDR1 MNHNY, CDR2 SVGAGI (reference sequence). V lost 1 base and J lost 4, with 14 bases in between. CDR3 nucleotide sequence: TGTGCCAGCAGTTACTACGAAGGGGCGCACGGAAACACCATATATTTT. Protein product: CASSYYEGAHGNTIYF.

The V call is TRBV29-1, the J call TRBJ1-1; TRBD1 is a possible D gene (6 bases). Germline CDR1 reads SQVTM; CDR2 reads ANQGSEA. The CDR3 is 13 amino acids. Trimming removed 5 bases at V and 0 bases at J, with 10 bases between. CDR3 sequence: CSVNRVMNTEAFF. The CDR3 DNA sequence: TGCAGCGTTAACAGGGTCATGAACACTGAAGCTTTCTTT.

The chain links TRBV4-1 to TRBJ2-5; tentatively, D is TRBD2 (5 bases). Trimming took off 3 bases at V and 10 bases at J, with 12 bases between the two ends. CDR3 length equals 12 residues. Looked up from germline, CDR1 is MGHRA and CDR2 is YSYEKL. This CDR3 is CASSHPGRDQYF. The CDR3 DNA follows: TGCGCCAGCAGCCATCCTGGTCGGGACCAGTACTTC.

The chain couples TRBV5-1 to TRBJ2-3, with D unclear. Germline V gene data show CDR1 as SGHRS and CDR2 as YFSETQ. The CDR3 spans 13 residues. Between the trimmed V and J ends, which lost 6 bases and 1 base, there was a span of 9 bases. The CDR3 protein is CASKWQGTDTQYF. CDR3 coding DNA: TGCGCCAGCAAGTGGCAGGGCACAGATACGCAGTATTTT.

The chain joins TRBV5-1 to TRBJ2-3; tentatively, D is TRBD2 (6 bases). With 4 bases removed from V and 2 bases from J, the gap between germline ends came to 11 bases. Germline CDR1 reads SGHRS; CDR2 reads YFSETQ. The CDR3 extends over 14 amino acids. The CDR3 sequence: CASSLMGLTDTQYF. The CDR3 DNA reads TGCGCCAGCAGCCTGATGGGACTCACAGATACGCAGTATTTT.

The chain has TRBV7-3 and TRBJ2-3; D uncertain. The germline V gene has CDR1 SGHTA and CDR2 FQGTGA. This CDR3 is 14 amino acids long. Trimming shortened V by 2 bases and J by 2 bases, and 8 bases separated the two germline ends. The chain's CDR3 is CASSLGGNTDTQYF. The DNA for the CDR3 is TGTGCCAGCAGCTTAGGCGGCAACACAGATACGCAGTATTTT.

The chain carries TRBV5-1 and TRBJ2-1; a weak D match, TRBD1 (5 bases). This CDR3 has 15 amino acids. Trimming cost V 3 bases and J 8 bases, with 18 bases left between them. Germline V gene sequence: CDR1 SGHRS, CDR2 YFSETQ. Here the CDR3 DNA reads TGCGCCAGCAGCTGGCCACAGCAGGGTACCGATGAGCAGTTCTTC. Its translation: CASSWPQQGTDEQFF.

The V gene is TRBV27, the J gene TRBJ1-2, with a possible D match to TRBD1 (6 bases). Germline V gives CDR1 MNHEY, CDR2 SMNVEV (reference sequence). Trimming took 4 bases from V and 5 from J, leaving 11 bases between them. This CDR3 comprises 13 residues. CDR3 sequence reads: CASSSPGVYGYTF. The CDR3 coding sequence is TGTGCCAGCAGTTCACCAGGGGTATATGGCTACACCTTC.

The CDR3 region has the DNA TGTGCCAGTAGTCCTAGCGGGGACTCCACCGGGGAGCTGTTTTTT. Residues: CASSPSGDSTGELFF. V is TRBV19 and J is TRBJ2-2, with TRBD2 matching 9 bases. CDR1 is LNHDA, CDR2 SQIVND, per germline (reference sequence). The V and J ends lost 5 bases and 4 bases, in that order; junction bases with no gene match: 5. CDR3 length: 15 residues. Variable domain in full (rest from reference TRBV19 and TRBJ2-2): DGGITQSPKYLFRKEGQNVTLSCEQNLNHDAMYWYRQDPGQGLRLIYYSQIVNDFQKGDIAEGYSVSREKKESFPLTVTSAQKNPTAFYLCASSPSGDSTGELFFGEGSRLTVL.

The CDR3 is CASRPGGGEQYF. Here the CDR3 DNA reads TGTGCCAGCAGACCCGGCGGCGGCGAGCAGTACTTC. This chain uses TRBV6-6 with TRBJ2-7; D is uncertain. Germline-derived CDR1 and CDR2 are MNHNY and SVGAGI (reference sequence). The CDR3 consists of 12 residues. Trimming cost V 6 bases and J 6 bases, with 12 bases left between them.

This clone was seen a single time. V and J are TRBV19 and TRBJ2-1; TRBD2 aligns across 9 bases. The germline V gene has CDR1 LNHDA and CDR2 SQIVND (reference sequence). V shed 7 bases and J 4 bases; nucleotides not matched to a gene: 11. The CDR3 extends over 16 amino acids. The CDR3, as DNA: TGTGCCAGTACCCTCGGGGGTAGCGGGGGATACAATGAGCAGTTCTTC. This codes for CASTLGGSGGYNEQFF.

The J gene is TRBJ1-1, the V gene TRBV7-9, with 9 bases identical to TRBD1. The CDR3 is made up of 15 amino acids. V dropped 4 bases and J dropped 3; count of bases not matched to a gene: 6. CDR1 and CDR2 from the germline V gene are SEHNR and FQNEAQ (reference sequence). CDR3 sequence (DNA): TGTGCCAGCAGCTCAGGAAGGACAGGGGACACTGAAGCTTTCTTT. It codes for CASSSGRTGDTEAFF.

The V call is TRBV10-3, the J call TRBJ2-3; TRBD2 agrees at 13 bases. The J segment lost 10 bases and the V segment lost 6 bases, leaving 10 bases of the junction unmatched. Germline V gives CDR1 ENHRY, CDR2 SYGVKD. The CDR3 spans 15 residues. CDR3 nucleotides: TGTGCCATCAGGGCCGGGACTAGCGGGACACTCCCGCAGTATTTT. This sequence encodes CAIRAGTSGTLPQYF.

V is TRBV11-3 and J is TRBJ2-5; perhaps TRBD1 as D (5 bases). The V end was cut by 4 bases, the J end by 10 bases, with 10 bases between. CDR1 is SGHNT and CDR2 is YENEEA in the germline V gene. The CDR3 extends over 11 amino acids. CDR3 residues: CASSSQGDQYF. In DNA form, the CDR3 reads TGTGCCAGCAGCTCTCAGGGTGACCAGTACTTC.

This chain connects TRBV10-2 to TRBJ2-5, with D possibly being TRBD1 (6 bases). The better agreement between TRBJ2-7 and the DNA end casts doubt on the J call. This CDR3 is built from 15 residues. Germline V gene sequence: CDR1 WSHSY, CDR2 SAAADI. DNA for the CDR3: TGCGCCAGCAGCCCTCCCCCGGTACAGGGATACGAGCAGTACTTC. Amino acid sequence: CASSPPPVQGYEQYF.

V usage is TRBV7-2 and J usage is TRBJ2-7; 9 bases align to TRBD1. Germline assignment: CDR1 SGHTA and CDR2 FQGNSA. With V trimmed by 5 bases and J by 2 bases, 10 bases remained unmatched. This CDR3 is built from 16 residues. The CDR3 nucleotides are TGTGCCAGCAGCCGTACCGGGACAGGGTTAACCTACGAGCAGTACTTC. Its protein is CASSRTGTGLTYEQYF.

The gene calls are TRBV6-1 and TRBJ2-7; 12 bases are shared with TRBD2. The CDR3 sequence is 16 residues long. Unmatched junction bases numbered 6, after V lost 2 bases and J lost 4 bases. Germline CDR1 MNHNS, CDR2 SASEGT. CDR3 coding DNA: TGTGCCAGCAGTGAAATCGCGACTAGCGGGAGATACGAGCAGTACTTC. This codes for CASSEIATSGRYEQYF.

V usage is TRBV30 and J usage is TRBJ2-1, with D uncertain. Trimming cost V 6 bases and J 0 bases, with 27 bases left between them. CDR1 and CDR2 (germline): GTSNPN, SVGIG (reference sequence). CDR3 length: 19 amino acids. The CDR3 DNA reads TGTGCCTGTAAAGTGTGGGCTCCCGCCTTCATTAACTCCTACAATGAGCAGTTCTTC. It specifies CACKVWAPAFINSYNEQFF.

The chain links TRBV13 to TRBJ2-7; D might be TRBD2 (5 bases). Germline CDR1 PRHDT, CDR2 FYEKMQ (reference sequence). The germline V and J ends were trimmed by 5 bases and 2 bases, with 16 bases remaining between them. There are 15 residues in the CDR3. CDR3 coding DNA: TGTGCCAGCAGCGGCCCGGACTCCCTGACCTACGAGCAGTACTTC. Protein: CASSGPDSLTYEQYF.